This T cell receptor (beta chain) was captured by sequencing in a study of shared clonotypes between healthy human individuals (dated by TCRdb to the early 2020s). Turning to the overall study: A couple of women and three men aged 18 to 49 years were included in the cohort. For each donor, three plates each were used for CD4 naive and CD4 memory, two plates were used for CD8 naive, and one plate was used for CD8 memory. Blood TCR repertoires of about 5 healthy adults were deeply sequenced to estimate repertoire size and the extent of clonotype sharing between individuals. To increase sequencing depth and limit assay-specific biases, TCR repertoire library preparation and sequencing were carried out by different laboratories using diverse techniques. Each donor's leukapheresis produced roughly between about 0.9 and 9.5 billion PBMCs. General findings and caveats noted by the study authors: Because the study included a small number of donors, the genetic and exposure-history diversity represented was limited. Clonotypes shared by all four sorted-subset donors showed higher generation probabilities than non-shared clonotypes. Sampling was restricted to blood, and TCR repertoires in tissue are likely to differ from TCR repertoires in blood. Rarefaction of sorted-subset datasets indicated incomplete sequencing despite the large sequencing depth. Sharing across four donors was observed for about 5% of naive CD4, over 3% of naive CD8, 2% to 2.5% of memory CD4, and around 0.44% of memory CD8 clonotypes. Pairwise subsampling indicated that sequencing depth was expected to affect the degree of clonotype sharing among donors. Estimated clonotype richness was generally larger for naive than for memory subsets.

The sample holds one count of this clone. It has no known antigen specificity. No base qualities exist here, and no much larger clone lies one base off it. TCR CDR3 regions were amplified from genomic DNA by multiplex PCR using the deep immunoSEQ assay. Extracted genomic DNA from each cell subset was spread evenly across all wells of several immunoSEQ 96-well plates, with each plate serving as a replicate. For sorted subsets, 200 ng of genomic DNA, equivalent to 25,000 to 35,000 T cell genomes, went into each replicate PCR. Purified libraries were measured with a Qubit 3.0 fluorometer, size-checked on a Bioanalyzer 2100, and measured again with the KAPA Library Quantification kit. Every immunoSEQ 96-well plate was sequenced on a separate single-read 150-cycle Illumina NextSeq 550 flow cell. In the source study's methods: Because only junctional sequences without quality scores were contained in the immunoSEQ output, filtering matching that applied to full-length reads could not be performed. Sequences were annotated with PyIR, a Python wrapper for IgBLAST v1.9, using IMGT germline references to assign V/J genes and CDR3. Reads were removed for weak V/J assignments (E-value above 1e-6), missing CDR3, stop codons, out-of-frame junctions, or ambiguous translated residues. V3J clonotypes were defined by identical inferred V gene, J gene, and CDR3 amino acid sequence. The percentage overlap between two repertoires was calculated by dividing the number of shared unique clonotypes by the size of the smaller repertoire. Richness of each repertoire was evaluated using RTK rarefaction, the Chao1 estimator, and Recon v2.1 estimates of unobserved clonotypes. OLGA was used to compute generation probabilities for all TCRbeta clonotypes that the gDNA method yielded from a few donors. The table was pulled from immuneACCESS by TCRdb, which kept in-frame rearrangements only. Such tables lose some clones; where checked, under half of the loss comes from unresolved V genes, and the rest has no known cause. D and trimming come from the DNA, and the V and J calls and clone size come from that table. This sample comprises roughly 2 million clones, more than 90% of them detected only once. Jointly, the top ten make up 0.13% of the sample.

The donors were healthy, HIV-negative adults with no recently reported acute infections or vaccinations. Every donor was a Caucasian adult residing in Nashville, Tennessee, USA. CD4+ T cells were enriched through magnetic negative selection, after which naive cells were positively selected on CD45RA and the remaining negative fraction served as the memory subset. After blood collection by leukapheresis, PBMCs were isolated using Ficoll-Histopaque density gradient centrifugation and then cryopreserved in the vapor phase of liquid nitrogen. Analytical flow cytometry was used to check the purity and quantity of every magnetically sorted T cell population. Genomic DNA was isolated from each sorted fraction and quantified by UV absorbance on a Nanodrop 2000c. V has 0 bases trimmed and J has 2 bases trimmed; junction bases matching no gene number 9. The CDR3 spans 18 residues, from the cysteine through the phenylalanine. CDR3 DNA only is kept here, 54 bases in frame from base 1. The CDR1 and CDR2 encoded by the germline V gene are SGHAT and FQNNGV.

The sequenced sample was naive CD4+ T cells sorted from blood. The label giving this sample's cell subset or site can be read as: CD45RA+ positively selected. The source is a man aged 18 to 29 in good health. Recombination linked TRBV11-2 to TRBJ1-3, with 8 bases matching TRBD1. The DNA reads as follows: TGTGCCAGCAGCTTAGATGCGGACAGGGTGGCGGCTGGAAACACCATATATTTT. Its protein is CASSLDADRVAAGNTIYF.